The 14 T cell receptor beta chains below all came from one sample that was sequenced in a study of neoadjuvant anti-PD-1 for oral cavity cancer. Data came from immunoSEQ multiplex PCR; TCRdb stores just in-frame clones and leaves some out. The sample shows fewer than 90,000 clones, approximately 80% of them seen only once. This specimen was PBMCs, taken before nivolumab (anti-PD-1) treatment. The receptor set was obtained from a person between 40 and 80 years old with oral cavity squamous cell carcinoma.

The chain is built from TRBV9 and TRBJ1-1, with TRBD1 matching 10 bases. Trimming cost V 4 bases and J 4 bases; bases outside gene matches: 7. The CDR3 contains 15 residues. The germline V gene has CDR1 SGDLS and CDR2 YYNGEE. CDR3 residues: CASSPRDRGGTEAFF. The CDR3 region has the DNA TGTGCCAGCAGCCCGCGGGACAGGGGAGGCACTGAAGCTTTCTTT.

The chain combines TRBV6-5 with TRBJ1-1; 8 bases map to TRBD1. Germline V gives CDR1 MNHEY, CDR2 SVGAGI. J lost 5 bases, V lost 0 bases, and 8 bases had no gene match. CDR3 length: 16 amino acids. The CDR3 DNA reads as TGTGCCAGCAGTTACTCCCTTACAGGGGGATGGACTGAAGCTTTCTTT. Translation: CASSYSLTGGWTEAFF.

The gene calls are TRBV27 and TRBJ1-5, with D possibly TRBD1 on 6 matching bases. The V end was cut by 2 bases, the J end by 1 base, with 9 bases between. The CDR3 is 15 amino acids. Germline V CDR1 and CDR2: MNHEY, SMNVEV (reference sequence). The DNA of the CDR3 is TGTGCCAGCAGTTTAGCAGGGGAAAGCAATCAGCCCCAGCATTTT. It yields the protein CASSLAGESNQPQHF.

The chain recombines TRBV6-1 with TRBJ1-3; 7 nucleotides line up with TRBD1. CDR1 and CDR2 (germline): MNHNS, SASEGT. Germline trimming cut 7 bases from V and 4 bases from J; bases unmatched to any gene: 7. CDR3 length: 14 residues. CDR3 bases: TGTGCCAGCATAGACAGGGCCGGAGGAAACACCATATATTTT. This encodes CASIDRAGGNTIYF.

The CDR3 DNA reads as TGCGCCAGCAGCTTGGAGGGACGGGGGGAGACGGAGCAGTACTTC. As protein: CASSLEGRGETEQYF. The rearrangement joins TRBV5-1 to TRBJ2-7; TRBD2 matches at 7 bases. The V and J ends lost 0 bases and 7 bases, in that order; junction bases with no gene match: 10. This CDR3 has 15 amino acids. CDR1 is SGHRS and CDR2 is YFSETQ in the germline V gene.

This chain connects TRBV30 to TRBJ1-4; the D gene is possibly TRBD1 (6 bases). The V gene's germline CDR1 is GTSNPN and CDR2 SVGIG (reference sequence). The CDR3 runs 15 residues. V was clipped by 3 bases and J by 7 bases, with 18 bases between them. Here the CDR3 DNA reads TGTGCCTGGAGACCTCCCGGGACATTGGGTGAAAAACTGTTTTTT. Amino acids: CAWRPPGTLGEKLFF.

The rearrangement uses TRBV5-6 and TRBJ1-4; D unclear. The germline CDR1 and CDR2 sequences are SGHDT and YYEEEE. V was shortened by 4 bases and J by 7 bases, with 5 bases between the two germline ends. This CDR3 region has 11 residues. The chain's CDR3 is CASSLREKLFF. In DNA form, the CDR3 reads TGTGCCAGCAGCCTACGTGAAAAACTGTTTTTT.

The chain links TRBV9 to TRBJ2-2; TRBD1 aligns across 9 bases. This CDR3 has 14 residues. Trimming removed 3 bases from V and 4 bases from J; junction bases left unmatched: 1. CDR1 is SGDLS, CDR2 YYNGEE, per germline. The CDR3 spells CASSDRGLTGELFF. The DNA of the CDR3 is TGTGCCAGCAGCGACAGGGGGCTCACCGGGGAGCTGTTTTTT.

This sequence joins TRBV7-2 and TRBJ1-1, with D perhaps matching TRBD1 (5 bases). From germline, CDR1 is SGHTA and CDR2 FQGNSA. There are 13 residues in the CDR3. Trimming removed 11 bases from V and 1 base from J, with 14 bases in between. The CDR3 region is CASRAGPNTEAFF. The CDR3, as DNA: TGTGCCTCAAGGGCAGGGCCGAACACTGAAGCTTTCTTT. The full variable domain, rest sourced from reference TRBV7-2 and TRBJ1-1, is GAGVSQSPSNKVTEKGKDVELRCDPISGHTALYWYRQSLGQGLEFLIYFQGNSAPDKSGLPSDRFSAERTGGSVSTLTIQRTQQEDSAVYLCASRAGPNTEAFFGQGTRLTVV.

This rearrangement joins TRBV20-1 to TRBJ2-5; D remains unclear. CDR3 length: 11 residues. The germline V and J ends were trimmed by 7 bases and 5 bases, with 11 bases remaining between them. CDR1 is DFQATT, CDR2 SNEGSKA, per germline (reference sequence). The CDR3 here is CSGLVLETQYF. DNA of the CDR3: TGCAGTGGCCTAGTTCTGGAGACCCAGTACTTC.

The V and J genes are TRBV11-2 and TRBJ2-1; 8 positions match TRBD2. This CDR3 has 15 amino acids. Germline CDR1 SGHAT, CDR2 FQNNGV. V dropped 2 bases and J dropped 0; count of bases not matched to a gene: 0. For the CDR3, the DNA is TGTGCCAGCAGCTTAACTAGCGGCTCCTACAATGAGCAGTTCTTC. Its translation: CASSLTSGSYNEQFF.

This CDR3 is CASSAGDTQYF. The CDR3 DNA reads as TGCGCCAGCAGTGCGGGAGATACGCAGTATTTT. This chain connects TRBV10-1 to TRBJ2-3; D is undetermined. The CDR3 has 11 residues. With 4 bases removed from V and 5 bases from J, the gap between germline ends came to 4 bases. From germline, CDR1 is WNHNN and CDR2 SYGVQD (reference sequence).

The chain recombines TRBV5-4 with TRBJ2-5, with D possibly being TRBD2 (6 bases). This CDR3 region has 15 residues. Germline lookup yields CDR1 SGHNT and CDR2 YYREEE (reference sequence). V was trimmed by 5 bases and J by 1 base, leaving 15 bases between them. CDR3 in DNA: TGTGCCAGCAGGGGGGGAATGGGGACCCAAGAGACCCAGTACTTC. Its protein product is CASRGGMGTQETQYF. The whole variable domain, filled in from reference TRBV5-4 and TRBJ2-5, reads ETGVTQSPTHLIKTRGQQVTLRCSSQSGHNTVSWYQQALGQGPQFIFQYYREEENGRGNFPPRFSGLQFPNYSSELNVNALELDDSALYLCASRGGMGTQETQYFGPGTRLLVL.

The V and J genes are TRBV5-8 and TRBJ2-2; TRBD1 aligns across 7 bases. The CDR3 extends over 16 amino acids. Germline assignment: CDR1 SGHTS and CDR2 YDEGEE. V shed 3 bases, J shed 0 bases, and the junction held 5 bases outside the gene matches. CDR3 sequence: CASSSGTDSNTGELFF. In DNA form, the CDR3 reads TGTGCCAGCAGCTCCGGGACAGACTCGAACACCGGGGAGCTGTTTTTT.